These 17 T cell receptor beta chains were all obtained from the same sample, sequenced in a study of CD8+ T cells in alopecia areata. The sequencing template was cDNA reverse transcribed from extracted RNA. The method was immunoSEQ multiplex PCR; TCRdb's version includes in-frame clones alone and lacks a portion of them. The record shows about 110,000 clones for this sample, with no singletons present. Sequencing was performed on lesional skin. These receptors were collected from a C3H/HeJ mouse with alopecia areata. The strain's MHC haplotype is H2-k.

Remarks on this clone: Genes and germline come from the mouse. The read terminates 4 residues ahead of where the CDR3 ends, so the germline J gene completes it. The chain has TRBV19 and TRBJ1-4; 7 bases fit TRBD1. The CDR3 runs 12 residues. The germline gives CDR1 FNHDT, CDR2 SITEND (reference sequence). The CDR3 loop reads CASRTGSERLFF. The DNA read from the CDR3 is TGTGCCAGCAGGACAGGGTCCGAA.

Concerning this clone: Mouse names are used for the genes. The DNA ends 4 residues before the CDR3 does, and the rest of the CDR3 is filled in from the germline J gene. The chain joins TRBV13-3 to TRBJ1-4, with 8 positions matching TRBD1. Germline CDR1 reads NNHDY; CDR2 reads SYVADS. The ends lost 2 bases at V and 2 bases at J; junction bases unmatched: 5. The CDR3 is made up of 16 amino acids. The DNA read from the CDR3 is TGTGCCAGCAGTGACAGGGGGCGCCTCTCCAACGAA. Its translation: CASSDRGRLSNE. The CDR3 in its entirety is CASSDRGRLSNERLFF. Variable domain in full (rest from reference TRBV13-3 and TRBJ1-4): EAAVTQSPRSKVAVTGGKVTLSCHQTNNHDYMYWYRQDTGHGLRLIHYSYVADSTEKGDIPDGYKASRPSQENFSLILELASLSQTAVYFCASSDRGRLSNERLFFGHGTKLSVL.

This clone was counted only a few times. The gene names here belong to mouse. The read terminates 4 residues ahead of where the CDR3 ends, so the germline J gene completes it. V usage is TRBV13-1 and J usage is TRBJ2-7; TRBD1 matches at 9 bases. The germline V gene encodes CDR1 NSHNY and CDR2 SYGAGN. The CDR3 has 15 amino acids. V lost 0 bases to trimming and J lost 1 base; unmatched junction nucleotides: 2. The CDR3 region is CASSDGGQGSYEQYF. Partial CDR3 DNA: TGTGCCAGCAGTGATGGGGGACAGGGATCCTAT.

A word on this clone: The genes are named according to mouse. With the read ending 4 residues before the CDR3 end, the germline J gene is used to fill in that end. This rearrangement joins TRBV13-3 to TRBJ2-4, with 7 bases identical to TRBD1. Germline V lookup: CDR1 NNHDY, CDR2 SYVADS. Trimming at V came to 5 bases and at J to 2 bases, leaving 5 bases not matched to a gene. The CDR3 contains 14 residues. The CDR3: CASSPDRVQNTLYF. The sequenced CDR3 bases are TGTGCCAGCAGCCCCGACAGGGTTCAAAAC.

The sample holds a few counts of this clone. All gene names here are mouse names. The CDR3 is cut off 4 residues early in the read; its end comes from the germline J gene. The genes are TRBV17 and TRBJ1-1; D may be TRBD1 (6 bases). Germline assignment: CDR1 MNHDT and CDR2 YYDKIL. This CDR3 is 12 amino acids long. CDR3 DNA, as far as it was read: TGTGCTAGCAGTCCCGGGACACCA. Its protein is CASSPGTP. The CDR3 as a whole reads CASSPGTPEVFF.

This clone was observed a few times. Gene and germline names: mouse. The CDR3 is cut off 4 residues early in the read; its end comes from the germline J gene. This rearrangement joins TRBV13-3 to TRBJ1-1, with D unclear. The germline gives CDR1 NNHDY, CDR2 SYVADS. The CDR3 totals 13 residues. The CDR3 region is CASSDAQSPEVFF. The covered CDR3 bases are TGTGCCAGCAGTGATGCACAGTCACCA.

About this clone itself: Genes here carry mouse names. CDR3 region: CASSEGDRGFAETLYF. The sequenced part of the CDR3 DNA is TGTGCCAGCAGTGAAGGGGACAGGGGATTCGCAGAA. V and J are TRBV13-3 and TRBJ2-3; 10 nucleotides match TRBD1. The read terminates 4 residues before the CDR3 end, so the remaining end is supplied by the germline J gene. The V segment lost 2 bases and the J segment 3 bases; nucleotides outside the gene matches: 6. Germline V gives CDR1 NNHDY, CDR2 SYVADS. The CDR3 has 16 amino acids.

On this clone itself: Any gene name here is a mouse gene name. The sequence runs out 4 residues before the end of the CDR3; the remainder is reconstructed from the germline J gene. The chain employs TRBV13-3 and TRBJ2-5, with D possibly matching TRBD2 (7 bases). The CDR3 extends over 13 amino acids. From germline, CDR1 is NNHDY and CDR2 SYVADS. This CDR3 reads CASRPGGRDTQYF. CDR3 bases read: TGTGCCAGCAGGCCCGGGGGGCGAGAC.

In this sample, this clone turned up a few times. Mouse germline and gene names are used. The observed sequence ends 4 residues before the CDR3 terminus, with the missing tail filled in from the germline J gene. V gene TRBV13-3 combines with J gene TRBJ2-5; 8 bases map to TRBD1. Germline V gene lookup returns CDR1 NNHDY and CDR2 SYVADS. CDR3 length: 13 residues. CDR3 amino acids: CASEGQGRDTQYF. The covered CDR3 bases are TGTGCCAGCGAAGGACAGGGTAGGGAC.

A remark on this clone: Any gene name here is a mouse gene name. The CDR3 bases that were read are TGTGCCAGCACCCCACAGGGGTCCCAAGAC. Encoded protein: CASTPQGSQD. The whole CDR3 protein is CASTPQGSQDTQYF. The V and J genes are TRBV19 and TRBJ2-5, with TRBD1 matching over 7 bases. The CDR3 is cut off 4 residues early in the read; its end comes from the germline J gene. The CDR3 has 14 amino acids. V shed 6 bases and J 2 bases; nucleotides not matched to a gene: 6. Germline V gene sequence: CDR1 FNHDT, CDR2 SITEND (reference sequence).

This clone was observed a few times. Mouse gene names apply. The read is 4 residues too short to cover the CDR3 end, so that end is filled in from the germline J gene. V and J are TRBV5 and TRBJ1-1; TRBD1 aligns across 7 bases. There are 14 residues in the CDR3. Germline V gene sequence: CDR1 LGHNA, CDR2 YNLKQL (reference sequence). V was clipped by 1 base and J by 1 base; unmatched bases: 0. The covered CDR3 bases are TGTGCCAGCAGCCAAGGGGACAGAAACACA. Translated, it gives CASSQGDRNT. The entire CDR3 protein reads CASSQGDRNTEVFF.

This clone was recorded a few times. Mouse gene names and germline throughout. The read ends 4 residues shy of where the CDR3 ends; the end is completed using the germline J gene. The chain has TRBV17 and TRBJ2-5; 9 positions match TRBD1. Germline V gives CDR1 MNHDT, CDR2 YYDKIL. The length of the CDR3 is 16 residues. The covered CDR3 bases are TGTGCTAGCAGTAGAGAAGGGGGACAGGGTGGAGAC. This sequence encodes CASSREGGQGGD. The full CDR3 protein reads CASSREGGQGGDTQYF.

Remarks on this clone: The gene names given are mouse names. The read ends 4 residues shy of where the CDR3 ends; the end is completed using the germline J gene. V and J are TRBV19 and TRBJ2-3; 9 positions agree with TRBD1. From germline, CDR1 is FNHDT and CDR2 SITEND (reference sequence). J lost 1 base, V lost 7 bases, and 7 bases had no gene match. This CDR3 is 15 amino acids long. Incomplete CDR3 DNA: TGTGCCAGCGCCATCCGGGACAGGGGTGCAGAA. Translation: CASAIRDRGAE. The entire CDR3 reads CASAIRDRGAETLYF.

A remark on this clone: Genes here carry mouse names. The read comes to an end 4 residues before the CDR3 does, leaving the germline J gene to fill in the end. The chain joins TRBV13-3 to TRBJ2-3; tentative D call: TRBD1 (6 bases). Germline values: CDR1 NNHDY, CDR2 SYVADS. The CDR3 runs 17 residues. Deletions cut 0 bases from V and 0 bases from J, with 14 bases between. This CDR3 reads CASSDAPGTTSAETLYF. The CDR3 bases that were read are TGTGCCAGCAGTGATGCACCCGGGACAACTAGTGCAGAA.

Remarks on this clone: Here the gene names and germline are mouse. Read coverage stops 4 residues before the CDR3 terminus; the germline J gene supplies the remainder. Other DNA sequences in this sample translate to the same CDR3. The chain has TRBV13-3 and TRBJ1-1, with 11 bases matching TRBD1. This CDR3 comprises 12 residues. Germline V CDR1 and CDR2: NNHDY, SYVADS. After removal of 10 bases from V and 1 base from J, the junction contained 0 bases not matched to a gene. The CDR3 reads CAGQGANTEVFF. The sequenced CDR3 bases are TGTGCCGGACAGGGGGCGAACACA.

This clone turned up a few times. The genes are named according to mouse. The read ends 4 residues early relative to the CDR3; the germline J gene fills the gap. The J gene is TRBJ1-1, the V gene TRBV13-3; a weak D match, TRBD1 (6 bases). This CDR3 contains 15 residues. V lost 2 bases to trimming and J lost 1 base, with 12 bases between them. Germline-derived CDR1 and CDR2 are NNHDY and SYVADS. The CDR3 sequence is CASSEQGQKNTEVFF. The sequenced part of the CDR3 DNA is TGTGCCAGCAGTGAGCAGGGACAAAAAAACACA.

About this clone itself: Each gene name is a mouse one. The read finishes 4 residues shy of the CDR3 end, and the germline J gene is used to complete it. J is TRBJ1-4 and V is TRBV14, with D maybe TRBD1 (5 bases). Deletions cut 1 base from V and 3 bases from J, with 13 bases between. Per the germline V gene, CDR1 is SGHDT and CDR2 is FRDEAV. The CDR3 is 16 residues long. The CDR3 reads CASSFRVRDANERLFF. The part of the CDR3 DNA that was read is TGTGCCAGCAGTTTCCGGGTCAGGGATGCCAACGAA.